This T cell receptor beta chain stems from a study of cytomegalovirus exposure and HLA in healthy donors. Study-level results: Earlier analysis found most TCR beta V segments productive about 87% or about 30% of the time. A later analysis linked a missense DCLRE1C variant to TCR beta V- and J-gene trimming.

In its sample, this clone was seen a few times. Its antigen remains unknown. The study ran its PCR with 60 Vbeta and 13 Jbeta primers. Some clones are missing from TCRdb's copy, which holds only in-frame ones; the method was immunoSEQ multiplex PCR. The data hold 100,000 to 120,000 clones, with over 60% observed a single time. CDR3 size: 12 residues. Germline CDR1 and CDR2: MNHNS and SASEGT. V was pared by 6 bases and J by 8 bases, with 10 bases between. The genes are TRBV6-1 and TRBJ1-4; D is undetermined. The TCR was taken from a woman aged 55-69 years in good health and CMV-seropositive. Input material: PBMCs. CDR3 nucleotide sequence: TGTGCCAGCAGCGAAAGCGGCGAAAAACTGTTTTTT. It specifies CASSESGEKLFF.